This T cell receptor (beta chain) was sequenced during a study of T cells in Graves' hyperthyroidism and ophthalmopathy. Findings and limits, study-wide: Stable hyperthyroidism and ophthalmopathy were separated using 13 V-J signatures. Blood held most thyroid clonotypes expanded above 0.001 frequency.

RNA transcripts provided the source from which TCR beta CDR3 regions were amplified. First-round RT-PCR of the TCR CDR3 relied on the HTBI primer set. TCRdb reprocessed the multiplex PCR reads via MiXCR and lists one record per CDR3 protein. The sample has some 270,000 distinct CDR3 sequences; approximately 24% are singletons. This CDR3 has 14 amino acids. Unmatched junction bases numbered 9, after V lost 8 bases and J lost 3 bases. The germline gives CDR1 MDHEN, CDR2 SYDVKM. On this clonotype itself: Its antigen is unknown.

Sequencing was carried out using blood. This rearrangement joins TRBV28 to TRBJ1-2; TRBD1 aligns across 7 bases. The source is a woman in her thirties or forties with Graves' ophthalmopathy. CDR3 amino acids: CASGIRQGHYGYTF. The CDR3 DNA reads as TGTGCCAGCGGAATTCGACAGGGTCACTATGGCTACACCTTC.